This is a list of T cell receptor beta chains from one sample in a study of shared clonotypes between healthy human individuals. Repertoires were generated with immunoSEQ multiplex PCR, while TCRdb's copy carries only in-frame clones and drops some. The sample carries approximately 2,000,000 clones, about 93% recorded once. The sample comprised naive CD8+ T cells from PBMCs. Receptors were obtained from a young man in good health. Some clones in this sample may be carry-over from other donors' samples. Each CDR3 is given with its conserved first and last residue. D genes are given only for firm matches. Some rows mark clone size as missing; the rest say once, few, many or name a class of expanded clone.

V,J,D,length,size,DNA,CDR3
TRBV5-1,TRBJ2-3,NA,14,NA,TGCGCCAGCAGCTTGAACAGGAACACAGATACGCAGTATTTT,CASSLNRNTDTQYF
TRBV14,TRBJ2-2,NA,14,NA,TGTGCCAGCAGCTCCAGGGGATGGACCGGGGAGCTGTTTTTT,CASSSRGWTGELFF
TRBV28,TRBJ1-2,NA,16,NA,TGTGCCAGCAGACCCGGGCTCTTGGGGGGCTTCTATGGCTACACCTTC,CASRPGLLGGFYGYTF
TRBV18,TRBJ2-3,NA,15,NA,TGTGCCAGCTCACCACGGGCAGGGACGACAGATACGCAGTATTTT,CASSPRAGTTDTQYF
TRBV7-9,TRBJ2-1,NA,15,NA,TGTGCCAGCAGCTTTGGTCTAGTCGGCTACAATGAGCAGTTCTTC,CASSFGLVGYNEQFF
TRBV6-6,TRBJ2-7,TRBD1,13,NA,TGTGCCTCGATGGGACAGGCCTCCTACGAGCAGTACTTC,CASMGQASYEQYF
TRBV6-5,TRBJ1-1,NA,15,once,TGTGCCAGCAGTTACTCGATCCGGGGGAGGACTGAAGCTTTCTTT,CASSYSIRGRTEAFF
TRBV27,TRBJ2-7,TRBD1,17,NA,TGTGCCAGCACCCAATCAGTTGGGGACAGGGGTCCCTACGAGCAGTACTTC,CASTQSVGDRGPYEQYF
TRBV29-1,TRBJ1-1,NA,14,NA,TGCAGCGCAGTGAGCCCGGGGGCAAACACTGAAGCTTTCTTT,CSAVSPGANTEAFF
TRBV27,TRBJ2-2,NA,13,NA,TGTGCCAGCAGTTATGTTAACACCGGGGAGCTGTTTTTT,CASSYVNTGELFF
TRBV28,TRBJ1-1,TRBD1,14,NA,TGTGCCAGCAGTCCAAAGACAGGGCTGACTGAAGCTTTCTTT,CASSPKTGLTEAFF
TRBV5-5,TRBJ1-1,NA,16,NA,TGTGCCAGCAGCCTACTGAAAATAGTGATGAACACTGAAGCTTTCTTT,CASSLLKIVMNTEAFF
TRBV9,TRBJ2-2,TRBD1,15,NA,TGTGCCAGCAGCGCCCCCGGGACAGGGTCCGGGGAGCTGTTTTTT,CASSAPGTGSGELFF
TRBV5-1,TRBJ2-7,NA,14,NA,TGCGCCAGCAGTTCGGAGGAGGGGCTGAGAGAGCAGTACTTC,CASSSEEGLREQYF
TRBV27,TRBJ1-5,NA,15,NA,TGTGCCAGCAGCCCCCTTGGGGGGGGCGGTCAGCCCCAGCATTTT,CASSPLGGGGQPQHF
TRBV30,TRBJ1-1,NA,14,NA,TGTGCCTGGAGATCGGCCCACCTGAACACTGAAGCTTTCTTT,CAWRSAHLNTEAFF
TRBV4-2,TRBJ2-7,TRBD2,14,NA,TGTGCCAGCAGCCCGGGACTAGCCACCTACGAGCAGTACTTC,CASSPGLATYEQYF
TRBV6-5,TRBJ1-1,NA,15,NA,TGTGCCAGCAGTTACGTAGGCGGCGGCAACACTGAAGCTTTCTTT,CASSYVGGGNTEAFF
TRBV19,TRBJ1-1,NA,14,NA,TGTGCCAGTAGTAAGGACAGAATGAACACTGAAGCTTTCTTT,CASSKDRMNTEAFF
TRBV9,TRBJ1-2,NA,15,NA,TGTGCCAGCAGCGTAGGCAGGGACGTTACATATGGCTACACCTTC,CASSVGRDVTYGYTF
TRBV7-9,TRBJ2-5,TRBD2,16,NA,TGTGCCAGCAGCGCCAGACTAGCGGGCTTCCAAGAGACCCAGTACTTC,CASSARLAGFQETQYF
TRBV28,TRBJ2-7,NA,11,NA,TGTGCCAGCAGTCGAAACTACGAGCAGTACTTC,CASSRNYEQYF
TRBV4-1,TRBJ1-1,NA,15,NA,TGCGCCAGCAGCCAAGGGGACGTCCTGAACACTGAAGCTTTCTTT,CASSQGDVLNTEAFF
TRBV2,TRBJ1-5,NA,15,NA,TGTGCCAGCAGTGAATGGGGGACAAACAATCAGCCCCAGCATTTT,CASSEWGTNNQPQHF
TRBV2,TRBJ2-3,NA,14,NA,TGTGCCAGCAGTGAAAGGTTGTTTGCAGATACGCAGTATTTT,CASSERLFADTQYF
TRBV7-9,TRBJ2-5,TRBD1,15,NA,TGTGCCAGCAGCACAAGACAGGGGGGACAAGAGACCCAGTACTTC,CASSTRQGGQETQYF
TRBV7-2,TRBJ2-7,TRBD2,14,NA,TGTGCCAGCAGCCATGGACTAGCGGGCTACGAGCAGTACTTC,CASSHGLAGYEQYF
TRBV1,TRBJ2-6,NA,19,NA,TGCACCAGCAGCCAAGAGGGCAATAAGCGGGACTCTGGGGCCAACGTCCTGACTTTC,CTSSQEGNKRDSGANVLTF
TRBV4-2,TRBJ2-1,TRBD2,17,NA,TGTGCCAGCAGCCAGGAATTTAGCGGGAGCTCCTACAATGAGCAGTTCTTC,CASSQEFSGSSYNEQFF
TRBV7-9,TRBJ2-1,TRBD2,17,NA,TGTGCCAGCAGCTTCGGCGCTAGCGGGAGGGCCGGTAATGAGCAGTTCTTC,CASSFGASGRAGNEQFF
TRBV28,TRBJ2-5,NA,15,NA,TGTGCCAGCAGTTTTCGGTCTGTGAGCCAAGAGACCCAGTACTTC,CASSFRSVSQETQYF
TRBV28,TRBJ1-1,NA,15,once,TGTGCCAGCAGTTTTTGGGCTCAAAGAGGGACTGAAGCTTTCTTT,CASSFWAQRGTEAFF
TRBV7-9,TRBJ2-1,TRBD1,16,NA,TGTGCCAGCAGCAACCCGGGACAGGGAAAATTCAATGAGCAGTTCTTC,CASSNPGQGKFNEQFF
TRBV28,TRBJ2-7,NA,14,NA,TGTGCCAGCAGTTTATCCGATGACTCCTACGAGCAGTACTTC,CASSLSDDSYEQYF
TRBV7-9,TRBJ2-2,TRBD1,16,NA,TGTGCCAGCAGCTTCCTTGGGCAGGGGGACACCGGGGAGCTGTTTTTT,CASSFLGQGDTGELFF
TRBV11-2,TRBJ2-1,NA,13,NA,TGTGCCAGCAGCTTAGGGGGTCTGAATGAGCAGTTCTTC,CASSLGGLNEQFF
TRBV15,TRBJ2-5,NA,14,NA,TGTGCCACCAGCGGGGGTGGAGGAGCGGAGACCCAGTACTTC,CATSGGGGAETQYF
TRBV5-1,TRBJ2-7,NA,13,NA,TGCGCCAGCAGCCCGGACACAGCCTACGAGCAGTACTTC,CASSPDTAYEQYF
TRBV7-2,TRBJ1-2,NA,15,NA,TGTGCCAGCAGCTTAGCGCGGACAGCAAACTATGGCTACACCTTC,CASSLARTANYGYTF
TRBV6-5,TRBJ1-2,NA,15,NA,TGTGCCAGCAGTTACTCGCCTTCAGAATCTTATGGCTACACCTTC,CASSYSPSESYGYTF
TRBV5-1,TRBJ2-3,NA,16,NA,TGCGCCAGCAGCTTGGTTGGCGGAACTAGCACAGATACGCAGTATTTT,CASSLVGGTSTDTQYF
TRBV9,TRBJ2-2,TRBD2,15,NA,TGTGCCAGCAGCTCCCGAGGCGGGGGGGCTGGGGAGCTGTTTTTT,CASSSRGGGAGELFF
TRBV19,TRBJ2-1,TRBD2,15,NA,TGTGCCAGTAGTATACCGGGACTAGCGGGAACTGAGCAGTTCTTC,CASSIPGLAGTEQFF
TRBV11-2,TRBJ2-7,NA,14,once,TGTGCCAGCAGCTTAGGCAGGACCTCCTACGAGCAGTACTTC,CASSLGRTSYEQYF